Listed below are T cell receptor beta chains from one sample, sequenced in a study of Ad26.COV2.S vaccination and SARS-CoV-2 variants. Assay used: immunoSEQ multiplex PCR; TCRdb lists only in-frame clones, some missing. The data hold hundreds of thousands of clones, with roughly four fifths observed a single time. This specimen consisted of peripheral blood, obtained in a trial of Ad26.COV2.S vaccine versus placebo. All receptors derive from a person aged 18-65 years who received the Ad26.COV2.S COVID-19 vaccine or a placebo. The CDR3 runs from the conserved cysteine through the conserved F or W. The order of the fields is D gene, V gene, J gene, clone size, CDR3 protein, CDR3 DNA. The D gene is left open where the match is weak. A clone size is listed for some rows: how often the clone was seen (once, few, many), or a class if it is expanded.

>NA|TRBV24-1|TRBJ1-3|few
CATSESSGNTIYF
TGTGCCACCAGTGAGTCCTCTGGAAACACCATATATTTT
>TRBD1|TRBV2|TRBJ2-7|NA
CASRKTGAPRYEQYF
TGTGCCAGCAGGAAAACAGGGGCGCCCCGCTACGAGCAGTACTTC
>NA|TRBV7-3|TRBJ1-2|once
CASSLGGAALHGYTF
TGTGCCAGCAGCTTAGGGGGGGCCGCTCTCCATGGCTACACCTTC
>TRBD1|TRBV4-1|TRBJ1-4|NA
CASSQAPGQNNLFF
TGCGCCAGCAGCCAAGCCCCGGGACAGAACAATTTGTTTTTT
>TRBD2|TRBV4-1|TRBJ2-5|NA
CASSQVTTSGETQYF
TGCGCCAGCAGCCAAGTCACAACTAGCGGAGAGACCCAGTACTTC
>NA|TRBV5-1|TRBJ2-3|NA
CASSTGPGTDTQYF
TGCGCCAGCAGCACGGGCCCGGGGACAGATACGCAGTATTTT
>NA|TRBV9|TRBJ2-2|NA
CASSLKRGGSSTTGELFF
TGTGCCAGCAGCCTCAAGCGTGGAGGGAGCTCTACCACCGGGGAGCTGTTTTTT
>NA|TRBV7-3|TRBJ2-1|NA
CASSLASSYEQFF
TGTGCCAGCAGCTTAGCTAGTAGCTATGAGCAGTTCTTC
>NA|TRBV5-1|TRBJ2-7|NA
CASSVEPVYEQYF
TGCGCCAGCAGCGTGGAGCCAGTTTACGAGCAGTACTTC
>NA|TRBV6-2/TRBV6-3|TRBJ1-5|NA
CASSYPQGKAQPQHF
TGTGCCAGCAGTTACCCCCAGGGGAAGGCTCAGCCCCAGCATTTT
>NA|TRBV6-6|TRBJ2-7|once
CASSYSTVGSYEQYF
TGTGCCAGCAGTTACTCCACAGTGGGCTCCTACGAGCAGTACTTC
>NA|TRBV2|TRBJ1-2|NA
CASRKGQPNYGYTF
TGTGCCAGCCGGAAGGGTCAGCCGAACTATGGCTACACCTTC
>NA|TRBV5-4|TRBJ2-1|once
CASSFGTSLSGQFF
TGTGCCAGCAGCTTTGGGACTTCTCTGAGTGGGCAGTTCTTC
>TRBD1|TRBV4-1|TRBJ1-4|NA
CASSQDRAVASGGRLFF
TGCGCCAGCAGCCAAGATAGGGCGGTGGCTTCAGGGGGTCGACTGTTTTTT
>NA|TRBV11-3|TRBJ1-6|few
CASSEQPDNSPLHF
TGTGCCAGCAGCGAACAGCCGGATAATTCACCCCTCCACTTT
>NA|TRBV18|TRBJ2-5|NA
CASSPQGRETQYF
TGTGCCAGCTCACCACAGGGGAGGGAGACCCAGTACTTC
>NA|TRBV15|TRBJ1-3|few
CATSRQGTVGTIYF
TGTGCCACCAGCAGACAGGGTACGGTGGGCACCATATATTTT
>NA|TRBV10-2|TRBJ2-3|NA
CASSVARPFTDTQYF
TGCGCCAGCAGTGTAGCGAGACCTTTCACAGATACGCAGTATTTT